These 21 T cell receptor beta chains share one sample of origin, sequenced in a study of OX40 agonist ivuxolimab in advanced cancers. TCRdb keeps only in-frame clones here, not all; method: immunoSEQ multiplex PCR. The data contain over 100,000 clones, approximately 92% of them seen just once; the ten biggest clones take up 0.55%. The starting material was CD4+ or CD8+ T cells sorted from blood, obtained in a trial of the OX40 agonist ivuxolimab. These receptors were obtained from an adult with an advanced solid tumor such as melanoma, head and neck, liver or kidney cancer.

V and J are TRBV30 and TRBJ1-1; D remains ambiguous. In germline, CDR1 is GTSNPN, CDR2 SVGIG (reference sequence). The CDR3 contains 15 residues. V lost 3 bases to trimming and J lost 1 base, with 15 bases between them. The chain's CDR3 is CAWRDSQGQNTEAFF. CDR3 nucleotides: TGTGCCTGGAGGGACTCTCAAGGGCAGAACACTGAAGCTTTCTTT.

The V and J genes are TRBV7-9 and TRBJ2-1, with 8 bases aligning to TRBD1. Per germline, CDR1 SEHNR and CDR2 FQNEAQ (reference sequence). V lost 0 bases to trimming and J lost 4 bases; unmatched junction nucleotides: 5. The CDR3 runs 16 residues. As DNA, the CDR3 is TGTGCCAGCAGCTTAGCCGAGACAGGGGATTACAATGAGCAGTTCTTC. Amino acid sequence: CASSLAETGDYNEQFF.

V is TRBV2 and J is TRBJ2-5, with 9 bases lining up with TRBD1. This CDR3 is 15 amino acids long. Germline values: CDR1 SNHLY, CDR2 FYNNEI. V dropped 5 bases and J dropped 3; count of bases not matched to a gene: 7. The CDR3 protein is CASSLRRTGEETQYF. The CDR3 DNA follows: TGTGCCAGCAGTCTACGCCGGACAGGGGAAGAGACCCAGTACTTC.

The chain recombines TRBV19 with TRBJ2-6; D gene unclear. V lost 4 bases, J lost 0 bases, and 4 bases lay in between. The length of the CDR3 is 14 residues. Germline assignment: CDR1 LNHDA and CDR2 SQIVND (reference sequence). CDR3 region: CASSKRSGANVLTF. CDR3 DNA sequence: TGTGCCAGTAGTAAGCGCTCTGGGGCCAACGTCCTGACTTTC.

The CDR3 nucleotides are TGTGCCAGCAGCTCATTGACGTATAGCGGGTTCTCCTACAATGAGCAGTTCTTC. It translates to CASSSLTYSGFSYNEQFF. The chain joins TRBV5-4 to TRBJ2-1; TRBD2 aligns across 7 bases. This CDR3 contains 18 residues. The germline V gene encodes CDR1 SGHNT and CDR2 YYREEE (reference sequence). V was clipped by 3 bases and J by 0 bases; unmatched bases: 12.

The chain employs TRBV28 and TRBJ2-7; 11 positions match TRBD1. After removal of 5 bases from V and 1 base from J, the junction contained 7 bases not matched to a gene. Germline loops: CDR1 MDHEN, CDR2 SYDVKM. The CDR3 contains 16 residues. The DNA for the CDR3 is TGTGCCAGCAGTCTCCTGGGGACAGGGGGTTCCTACGAGCAGTACTTC. This sequence encodes CASSLLGTGGSYEQYF.

This clone occurred once. The chain has TRBV4-1 and TRBJ1-4, with TRBD1 matching 8 bases. V trimming: 2 bases; J trimming: 8 bases; junction bases outside the gene matches: 7. There are 15 residues in the CDR3. In germline, CDR1 is MGHRA, CDR2 YSYEKL. CDR3 nucleotides: TGCGCCAGCAGCCAACTCGGACAGGGTGGAGAAAAACTGTTTTTT. This sequence encodes CASSQLGQGGEKLFF.

This clone came up once. The genes are TRBV7-2 and TRBJ1-6; TRBD1 aligns across 9 bases. V gave up 5 bases and J gave up 10 bases; unmatched junction bases: 9. Germline V lookup: CDR1 SGHTA, CDR2 FQGNSA. The CDR3 has 15 amino acids. DNA of the CDR3: TGTGCCAGCAGCCCCCCCGGGACAGGGAACTCACCCCTCCACTTT. Translation gives CASSPPGTGNSPLHF.

This clone has only a few counts. The V call is TRBV6-5, the J call TRBJ1-6; D call uncertain. V was cut by 6 bases and J by 11 bases, with 5 bases left in between. This CDR3 has 10 residues. Germline V gives CDR1 MNHEY, CDR2 SVGAGI. The CDR3 DNA sequence: TGTGCCAGCAGCCGCCCACCCCTCCACTTT. Encoded protein: CASSRPPLHF.

With regard to this clone: This CDR3 fails to terminate in the conserved phenylalanine or tryptophan, so it likely reflects a read error. The chain recombines TRBV7-2 with TRBJ1-2, with 8 positions matching TRBD1. Looked up from germline, CDR1 is SGHTA and CDR2 is FQGNSA. CDR3 length: 14 residues. The junction had 6 bases not matched to a gene; V was cut back by 5 bases and J by 4 bases. In nucleotides, the CDR3 is TGTGCCAGCAGCCGGACAGGGTCGATCTATGGCTACACCCTC. This translates into CASSRTGSIYGYTL.

This chain connects TRBV19 to TRBJ2-7, with D perhaps matching TRBD2 (6 bases). Germline CDR1 and CDR2: LNHDA and SQIVND (reference sequence). This CDR3 has 15 residues. The V gene lost 5 bases and the J gene lost 2 bases, with 16 bases spanning the gap. The CDR3 nucleotides are TGTGCCAGTAGTCCCTACGGGGGTAGGGCCTACGAGCAGTACTTC. It is translated as CASSPYGGRAYEQYF.

Details on this clone: The sample holds other DNA sequences that translate to the same CDR3. The chain carries TRBV18 and TRBJ2-7, with 10 bases identical to TRBD1. Looked up from germline, CDR1 is KGHSH and CDR2 is LQKENI. This CDR3 region has 14 residues. The trim removed 3 bases at V and 3 bases at J, leaving 2 bases unmatched. CDR3 residues: CASSPGTGVYEQYF. The CDR3 nucleotides read TGTGCCAGCTCACCTGGGACAGGGGTCTACGAGCAGTACTTC. The variable domain in full, with the rest retrieved from reference TRBV18 and TRBJ2-7, is NAGVMQNPRHLVRRRGQEARLRCSPMKGHSHVYWYRQLPEEGLKFMVYLQKENIIDESGMPKERFSAEFPKEGPSILRIQQVVRGDSAAYFCASSPGTGVYEQYFGPGTRLTVT.

The rearrangement joins TRBV6-1 to TRBJ2-5; D assignment may be TRBD1 or TRBD2 (5 bases each). The ends were cut back, 6 bases at V and 1 base at J, with 12 bases in the middle. The CDR3 sequence is 14 residues long. Looked up from germline, CDR1 is MNHNS and CDR2 is SASEGT. In nucleotides, the CDR3 is TGTGCCAGCAGCGGGGCAGACGTCCAAGAGACCCAGTACTTC. Translating gives CASSGADVQETQYF.

V usage is TRBV7-2 and J usage is TRBJ2-7; D remains ambiguous. The ends were cut back, 8 bases at V and 4 bases at J, with 12 bases in the middle. The CDR3 sequence is 12 residues long. The germline V gene encodes CDR1 SGHTA and CDR2 FQGNSA. DNA for the CDR3: TGTGCCAGCGGCGCAATCTCTTACGAGCAGTACTTC. This codes for CASGAISYEQYF.

This clone was counted between two and nine times. The genes are TRBV18 and TRBJ2-3; 7 bases line up with TRBD2. J lost 1 base, V lost 8 bases, and 9 bases had no gene match. The CDR3 contains 15 residues. Germline values: CDR1 KGHSH, CDR2 LQKENI. CDR3 sequence reads: CASHGSRGGTDTQYF. CDR3 sequence (DNA): TGTGCCAGCCATGGGTCACGGGGGGGCACAGATACGCAGTATTTT.

The genes are TRBV6-6 and TRBJ1-2, with no clear D. CDR1 is MNHNY, CDR2 SVGAGI, per germline (reference sequence). Trimming left V 6 bases short and J 2 bases short, with 10 bases between. This CDR3 has 13 residues. Here the CDR3 reads CASRVNRNYGYTF. The DNA of the CDR3 is TGTGCCAGCAGGGTGAACCGCAACTATGGCTACACCTTC.

The chain employs TRBV18 and TRBJ1-5, with D maybe TRBD1 (6 bases). Trimming took off 3 bases at V and 0 bases at J, with 12 bases between the two ends. Looked up from germline, CDR1 is KGHSH and CDR2 is LQKENI. There are 16 residues in the CDR3. CDR3 bases: TGTGCCAGCTCACCCCCCACAGGGAATAGCAATCAGCCCCAGCATTTT. Its translation: CASSPPTGNSNQPQHF.

The chain uses TRBV2 and TRBJ2-7; maybe TRBD1 (5 bases). The V end was cut by 7 bases, the J end by 2 bases, with 9 bases between. The CDR3 runs to 12 residues. Germline V CDR1 and CDR2: SNHLY, FYNNEI. The CDR3 sequence: CASTGFTYEQYF. As DNA, the CDR3 is TGTGCCAGCACAGGGTTTACCTACGAGCAGTACTTC.

The chain joins TRBV25-1 to TRBJ1-6; weak D call: TRBD1 (5 bases). Trimming took off 8 bases at V and 6 bases at J, with 11 bases between the two ends. The CDR3 has 13 amino acids. The germline V gene has CDR1 MGHDK and CDR2 SYGVNS. The CDR3 nucleotides read TGTGCCAGCGCGGGACTCGGTAATTCACCCCTCCACTTT. Translating gives CASAGLGNSPLHF.

Remarks on this clone: At one end, the junction sequence differs from germline, possibly due to a read error. This chain joins TRBV7-7 and TRBJ2-1; a possible D gene is TRBD1 (6 bases). Germline-derived CDR1 and CDR2 are SSHAT and FNYEAQ (reference sequence). The CDR3 spans 16 residues. The CDR3 loop reads CASSLNPQGRGDEQFF. The CDR3 nucleotides are TGTGCTAGCAGCCTGAATCCCCAAGGCAGGGGCGATGAGCAGTTCTTC. The variable domain in full, completed from reference TRBV7-7 and TRBJ2-1, reads GAGVSQSPRYKVTKRGQDVTLRCDPISSHATLYWYQQALGQGPEFLTYFNYEAQPDKSGLPSDRFSAERPEGSISTLTIQRTEQRDSAMYRCASSLNPQGRGDEQFFGPGTRLTVL.

This clone was found a few times. The genes are TRBV7-2 and TRBJ2-2; D perhaps matches TRBD1 (7 bases). This CDR3 has 15 residues. Trimming removed 3 bases at V and 4 bases at J, with 12 bases between. Germline CDR1 SGHTA, CDR2 FQGNSA. The CDR3 DNA reads as TGTGCCAGCAGCTTGTCCCAGGGGGGCACCGGGGAGCTGTTTTTT. It is translated as CASSLSQGGTGELFF.